One and the same sample provided the 30 T cell receptor beta chains below, sequenced in a study of blood T cell repertoires in COVID-19 (dated by TCRdb to the early 2020s). The library relied on the immunoSEQ multiplex PCR assay. Sourced from immuneACCESS, this table was stored by TCRdb with only in-frame sequences that have V and J called. A share of the clones is absent; for the studies checked, an unresolved V gene accounts for under half, and the remainder has no known explanation. For this sample there are about 340,000 clones; over 70% appear just once. In total, the top ten clones hold about 6% of the sample. Material for sequencing was peripheral blood. The receptors derive from a woman in her forties or fifties with COVID-19, enrolled during active disease.

This chain connects TRBV6-1 to TRBJ1-5; D gene uncertain. Germline CDR1 MNHNS, CDR2 SASEGT. CDR3 length: 15 amino acids. Between the trimmed V and J ends, which lost 2 bases and 6 bases, there was a span of 14 bases. The CDR3 sequence is CASSEIRTGGQPQHF. CDR3 sequence (DNA): TGTGCCAGCAGTGAAATCAGGACTGGCGGTCAGCCCCAGCATTTT.

This chain links TRBV6-2 or TRBV6-3 with TRBJ2-1; 14 bases map to TRBD2. Germline V gene lookup returns CDR1 MNHEY and CDR2 SVGEGT. V lost 5 bases to trimming and J lost 4 bases; unmatched junction nucleotides: 7. The CDR3 is 17 residues long. The DNA of the CDR3 is TGTGCCAGCAGTCCCAGACTAGCGGGAGGGAATTACAATGAGCAGTTCTTC. This translates into CASSPRLAGGNYNEQFF.

The chain joins TRBV4-1 to TRBJ1-1; 8 nucleotides agree with TRBD1. Germline V lookup: CDR1 MGHRA, CDR2 YSYEKL. V was pared by 4 bases and J by 11 bases, with 9 bases of the junction left unmatched. The CDR3 has 13 amino acids. The CDR3 sequence is CASSPWTGLEAFF. As DNA, the CDR3 is TGCGCCAGCAGCCCCTGGACAGGGTTGGAGGCTTTCTTT.

The V gene is TRBV9, the J gene TRBJ2-7, with 9 bases lining up with TRBD2. V dropped 0 bases and J dropped 3; count of bases not matched to a gene: 16. The CDR3 consists of 19 residues. From germline, CDR1 is SGDLS and CDR2 YYNGEE. The CDR3 loop is CASSVDRGKSGRIGYEQYF. The CDR3 DNA sequence: TGTGCCAGCAGCGTAGATCGGGGAAAAAGCGGGAGGATAGGCTACGAGCAGTACTTC.

This clone has just a few counts. The chain uses TRBV19 and TRBJ1-5; D perhaps matches TRBD1 (6 bases). Between the trimmed V and J ends, which lost 6 bases and 4 bases, there was a span of 7 bases. Germline lookup yields CDR1 LNHDA and CDR2 SQIVND (reference sequence). This CDR3 has 12 residues. As DNA, the CDR3 is TGTGCCAGTAGGGGGGCAAATCAGCCCCAGCATTTT. Protein sequence: CASRGANQPQHF.

The chain carries TRBV10-1 and TRBJ2-1; 9 bases agree with TRBD2. The germline gives CDR1 WNHNN, CDR2 SYGVQD (reference sequence). The CDR3 is 16 residues long. V shed 3 bases and J 8 bases; nucleotides not matched to a gene: 11. The CDR3 sequence: CASSDSVAGAYDEQFF. Written as DNA, the CDR3 is TGCGCCAGCAGTGATAGTGTAGCGGGAGCTTACGATGAGCAGTTCTTC.

CDR3 sequence: CASSWTGSADYGYTF. CDR3 coding DNA: TGTGCCAGCAGCTGGACAGGGTCCGCTGACTATGGCTACACCTTC. This rearrangement joins TRBV7-8 to TRBJ1-2; 8 nucleotides agree with TRBD1. CDR3 length equals 15 residues. Germline-derived CDR1 and CDR2 are SGHVS and FQNEAQ. The J segment lost 3 bases and the V segment lost 4 bases, leaving 7 bases of the junction unmatched.

This chain links TRBV5-1 with TRBJ2-5; TRBD2 aligns across 12 bases. This CDR3 comprises 15 residues. Trimming took 4 bases from V and 5 from J; bases not matched to a gene: 6. CDR1 SGHRS and CDR2 YFSETQ come from the germline V gene. This CDR3 is CASSETSGSFETQYF. DNA for the CDR3: TGCGCCAGCAGCGAGACTAGCGGGAGTTTTGAGACCCAGTACTTC.

V usage is TRBV10-2 and J usage is TRBJ2-3, with D possibly TRBD1 on 6 matching bases. The CDR3 totals 12 residues. V gave up 8 bases and J gave up 4 bases, with 10 bases separating them. Per the germline V gene, CDR1 is WSHSY and CDR2 is SAAADI. The chain's CDR3 is CASSRGADTQYF. The CDR3 DNA reads as TGCGCCAGCTCCAGGGGCGCAGATACGCAGTATTTT.

This rearrangement joins TRBV7-9 to TRBJ2-7; TRBD1 aligns across 9 bases. The CDR3 totals 14 residues. V lost 6 bases, J lost 7 bases, and 10 bases stayed unmatched. CDR1 and CDR2 from the germline V gene are SEHNR and FQNEAQ (reference sequence). The DNA of the CDR3 is TGTGCCAGCAGGACCCCGGGACAGGGTGGAGAGCAGTACTTC. Translating gives CASRTPGQGGEQYF.

CDR3: CATSSGQYNEQFF. Here the CDR3 DNA reads TGTGCCACCAGCTCTGGACAGTACAATGAGCAGTTCTTC. The V call is TRBV24-1, the J call TRBJ2-1; perhaps TRBD1 as D (6 bases). V lost 7 bases to trimming and J lost 4 bases, with 10 bases between them. The CDR3 runs 13 residues. The V gene's germline CDR1 is KGHDR and CDR2 SFDVKD.

In DNA form, the CDR3 reads TGTGCCACCAGTGATTTGCAGGGAGATACGCAGTATTTT. Its protein product is CATSDLQGDTQYF. This chain links TRBV24-1 with TRBJ2-3, with D possibly being TRBD1 (5 bases). V dropped 0 bases and J dropped 5 bases, with 5 bases sitting between them. Germline-derived CDR1 and CDR2 are KGHDR and SFDVKD. The CDR3 loop spans 13 amino acids.

This clone was counted a few times. The V gene is TRBV19, the J gene TRBJ1-3; D unclear. Germline lookup yields CDR1 LNHDA and CDR2 SQIVND (reference sequence). This CDR3 has 14 residues. The ends were cut back, 5 bases at V and 4 bases at J, with 12 bases in the middle. In DNA, the CDR3 is TGTGCCAGTAGTTTTGCCAGTAAAGGAAACACCATATATTTT. Its translation is CASSFASKGNTIYF.

The gene calls are TRBV6-5 and TRBJ1-4; perhaps TRBD1 as D (6 bases). From germline, CDR1 is MNHEY and CDR2 SVGAGI. V lost 6 bases and J lost 7, with 18 bases in between. CDR3 length: 15 amino acids. CDR3 DNA: TGTGCCAGCAGGAGATCCGGGACATCTCTTGAAAAACTGTTTTTT. It translates to CASRRSGTSLEKLFF.

V gene TRBV5-1 combines with J gene TRBJ2-7, with 7 bases lining up with TRBD2. V was pared by 4 bases and J by 7 bases, with 14 bases of the junction left unmatched. Germline V gene data show CDR1 as SGHRS and CDR2 as YFSETQ. The length of the CDR3 is 15 residues. CDR3 sequence reads: CASSPGGTAWEEQYF. DNA of the CDR3: TGCGCCAGCAGCCCCGGGGGGACGGCCTGGGAAGAGCAGTACTTC. The whole variable domain, remainder taken from reference TRBV5-1 and TRBJ2-7, is KAGVTQTPRYLIKTRGQQVTLSCSPISGHRSVSWYQQTPGQGLQFLFEYFSETQRNKGNFPGRFSGRQFSNSRSEMNVSTLELGDSALYLCASSPGGTAWEEQYFGPGTRLTVT.

The rearrangement links TRBV7-6 to TRBJ2-1; tentatively, D is TRBD1 (6 bases). The V gene's germline CDR1 is SGHVS and CDR2 FNYEAQ. The CDR3 is 15 amino acids. Trimming removed 2 bases at V and 4 bases at J, with 12 bases between. The DNA of the CDR3 is TGTGCCAGCAGCTTATTAGGGGGAGCTTACAATGAGCAGTTCTTC. Its translation: CASSLLGGAYNEQFF.

CDR3 in DNA: TGTGCCTGGAGGATCGGACAGTGGAACACTGAAGCTTTCTTT. Its translation is CAWRIGQWNTEAFF. This chain connects TRBV30 to TRBJ1-1; D possibly corresponds to TRBD1 (6 bases). Trimming took 3 bases from V and 1 from J, leaving 12 bases between them. The CDR3 consists of 14 residues. Germline V gene lookup returns CDR1 GTSNPN and CDR2 SVGIG (reference sequence).

The rearrangement links TRBV6-5 to TRBJ2-3; 7 positions agree with TRBD2. This CDR3 is built from 15 residues. The germline V gene encodes CDR1 MNHEY and CDR2 SVGAGI. V lost 6 bases, J lost 1 base, and 7 bases stayed unmatched. CDR3: CASSDLSGGTDTQYF. The CDR3 bases are TGTGCCAGCAGCGACTTGAGCGGGGGCACAGATACGCAGTATTTT.

V usage is TRBV5-1 and J usage is TRBJ2-7; 7 bases match TRBD1. The CDR3 sequence is 14 residues long. V trimming: 4 bases; J trimming: 6 bases; junction bases outside the gene matches: 10. The V gene's germline CDR1 is SGHRS and CDR2 YFSETQ. The CDR3 sequence: CASSRQTTGAEQYF. CDR3 bases: TGCGCCAGCAGCCGTCAAACTACAGGGGCCGAGCAGTACTTC.

V is TRBV9 and J is TRBJ1-4; D remains ambiguous. CDR3 length: 15 residues. Deletions cut 0 bases from V and 7 bases from J, with 13 bases between. Per the germline V gene, CDR1 is SGDLS and CDR2 is YYNGEE. The CDR3 loop is CASSVAGSWGEKLFF. Written as DNA, the CDR3 is TGTGCCAGCAGCGTAGCGGGGTCTTGGGGTGAAAAACTGTTTTTT.

The V and J genes are TRBV24-1 and TRBJ2-1, with a possible D match to TRBD2 (5 bases). Trimming took off 4 bases at V and 6 bases at J, with 9 bases between the two ends. This CDR3 contains 13 residues. In germline, CDR1 is KGHDR, CDR2 SFDVKD. The CDR3 here is CATSEPAGNEQFF. The CDR3 DNA sequence: TGTGCCACCAGTGAGCCCGCGGGCAATGAGCAGTTCTTC.

The V gene is TRBV9, the J gene TRBJ2-1; D is perhaps TRBD1 (6 bases). With 0 bases removed from V and 4 bases from J, the gap between germline ends came to 14 bases. From germline, CDR1 is SGDLS and CDR2 YYNGEE. This CDR3 is built from 16 residues. The CDR3 loop reads CASSVEVRGAYNEQFF. Written as DNA, the CDR3 is TGTGCCAGCAGCGTAGAGGTCAGGGGAGCGTACAATGAGCAGTTCTTC. Full variable domain (missing parts from reference TRBV9 and TRBJ2-1): DSGVTQTPKHLITATGQRVTLRCSPRSGDLSVYWYQQSLDQGLQFLIQYYNGEERAKGNILERFSAQQFPDLHSELNLSSLELGDSALYFCASSVEVRGAYNEQFFGPGTRLTVL.

The rearrangement joins TRBV6-5 to TRBJ1-1; D is perhaps TRBD1 (6 bases). The CDR3 runs to 14 residues. Trimming took 4 bases from V and 3 from J, leaving 12 bases between them. In germline, CDR1 is MNHEY, CDR2 SVGAGI. CDR3 DNA sequence: TGTGCCAGCAGTTGGCCACAGGGTTACACTGAAGCTTTCTTT. Residues: CASSWPQGYTEAFF.

The chain combines TRBV7-2 with TRBJ2-2; 12 bases fit TRBD2. Germline lookup yields CDR1 SGHTA and CDR2 FQGNSA. The V gene end was trimmed by 5 bases and the J gene end by 5 bases; junction bases not matched to a gene: 3. This CDR3 region has 15 residues. CDR3 bases: TGTGCCAGCAGCCCGACTAGCGGGAGAACCGGGGAGCTGTTTTTT. Amino acids: CASSPTSGRTGELFF.

The J gene is TRBJ1-4, the V gene TRBV15, with TRBD1 identical over 8 bases. Germline assignment: CDR1 LNHNV and CDR2 YYDKDF (reference sequence). V lost 7 bases to trimming and J lost 8 bases; unmatched junction nucleotides: 18. There are 17 residues in the CDR3. The CDR3 coding sequence is TGTGCCACCAAAACGGACAGGGAAGAGGCTATTAGAGAAAAACTGTTTTTT. Translated, it gives CATKTDREEAIREKLFF.

The gene calls are TRBV1 and TRBJ2-3; the table's TRBD2 call for D was not verified on the DNA. TRBV1 is a documented pseudogene. CDR3 size: 18 residues. CDR3 amino acids: CTSSQPIWTSGSADTQYF. The DNA for the CDR3 is TGCACCAGCAGCCAGCCAATCTGGACTAGCGGGAGCGCAGATACGCAGTATTTT.

This clone was observed a single time. This rearrangement joins TRBV5-1 to TRBJ2-7, with TRBD2 as a possible D gene (6 bases). The V gene's germline CDR1 is SGHRS and CDR2 YFSETQ. The ends were cut back, 6 bases at V and 6 bases at J, with 10 bases in the middle. CDR3 length: 11 amino acids. The CDR3 nucleotides read TGCGCCAGCACACTAGCTAGCGAGCAGTACTTC. Amino acids: CASTLASEQYF.

V is TRBV19 and J is TRBJ2-2; possibly TRBD2 for D (5 bases). Germline V lookup: CDR1 LNHDA, CDR2 SQIVND (reference sequence). The V and J ends lost 8 bases and 3 bases respectively, with 13 bases between them. The CDR3 is made up of 14 amino acids. CDR3 in amino acids: CASRPSGYTGELFF. For the CDR3, the DNA is TGTGCCAGTCGCCCCAGCGGTTACACCGGGGAGCTGTTTTTT.

The V gene is TRBV7-9, the J gene TRBJ2-3, with 9 bases matching TRBD2. The CDR3 runs 16 residues. Germline V gene data show CDR1 as SEHNR and CDR2 as FQNEAQ (reference sequence). V shed 0 bases, J shed 5 bases, and the junction held 6 bases outside the gene matches. Here the CDR3 DNA reads TGTGCCAGCAGCTTAGCGGGCGCAGCGGGAGGAGATACGCAGTATTTT. This gives the protein CASSLAGAAGGDTQYF.

The rearrangement uses TRBV29-1 and TRBJ2-5, with TRBD2 matching 12 bases. The trim removed 7 bases at V and 5 bases at J, leaving 2 bases unmatched. Germline V gives CDR1 SQVTM, CDR2 ANQGSEA. This CDR3 has 12 residues. This chain's CDR3 is CSGLAGEETQYF. The CDR3 DNA sequence: TGCAGCGGACTAGCGGGAGAGGAGACCCAGTACTTC.